Presented here are 21 T cell receptor beta chains from one specimen sequenced in a study of CD8+ T cells in alopecia areata. Extraction and reverse transcription of RNA yielded cDNA as the sequencing template. Clones were read by immunoSEQ multiplex PCR, and TCRdb kept only the in-frame ones, dropping some. The profile shows approximately 89,000 clones, around two fifths of them singletons. Sample: CD4+ T cells sorted from blood. The receptors shown here come from a human donor with alopecia areata.

This clone was detected a few times. The chain is built from TRBV11-2 and TRBJ2-2; 8 nucleotides match TRBD1. CDR3 length: 16 residues. The germline V gene has CDR1 SGHAT and CDR2 FQNNGV. The V segment lost 1 base and the J segment 6 bases; nucleotides outside the gene matches: 7. CDR3 in amino acids: CASSLGTGNIPGELFF. The CDR3 DNA reads TGTGCCAGCAGCTTAGGGACAGGGAATATCCCCGGGGAGCTGTTTTTT.

The V call is TRBV29-1, the J call TRBJ2-5, with D perhaps matching TRBD1 or TRBD2 (5 bases each). TRBJ2-7 explains the end of the DNA better; the J call may be wrong. This CDR3 spans 13 amino acids. The germline V gene has CDR1 SQVTM and CDR2 ANQGSEA. CDR3 DNA: TGCAGCGTTGGGGGACGGAATTTTTACGAGCAGTACTTC. It specifies CSVGGRNFYEQYF.

This clone showed up just a few times. CDR3 sequence (DNA): TGTGCCAGCAGTCGAAACTCTGGGGCCAACGTCCTGACTTTC. Protein: CASSRNSGANVLTF. This chain uses TRBV27 with TRBJ2-6; D gene unclear. With 5 bases removed from V and 0 bases from J, the gap between germline ends came to 5 bases. The CDR3 extends over 14 amino acids. The germline V gene encodes CDR1 MNHEY and CDR2 SMNVEV (reference sequence).

The chain joins TRBV19 to TRBJ2-2; 8 bases match TRBD2. In germline, CDR1 is LNHDA, CDR2 SQIVND (reference sequence). The CDR3 is 15 residues long. With 3 bases clipped from V and 5 bases from J, the junction kept 5 bases outside the gene matches. CDR3 sequence reads: CASSIIAGRTGELFF. The CDR3 DNA reads TGTGCCAGTAGTATTATAGCGGGACGGACCGGGGAGCTGTTTTTT.

The rearrangement links TRBV30 to TRBJ2-1, with no clear D. The CDR3 extends over 13 amino acids. The germline V gene encodes CDR1 GTSNPN and CDR2 SVGIG (reference sequence). Trimming took off 8 bases at V and 4 bases at J, with 15 bases between the two ends. The CDR3 reads CAGRQGGYNEQFF. The CDR3 nucleotides are TGTGCCGGACGTCAAGGCGGTTACAATGAGCAGTTCTTC.

Turning to this clone: The identical CDR3 is also encoded by other nucleotide sequences in the sample. The chain's CDR3 is CSVGGVRDEQYF. The CDR3 DNA is TGCAGCGTTGGCGGCGTCCGCGACGAGCAGTACTTC. The chain is built from TRBV29-1 and TRBJ2-7; D is undetermined. Germline assignment: CDR1 SQVTM and CDR2 ANQGSEA. V was pared by 4 bases and J by 5 bases, with 12 bases between. This CDR3 contains 12 residues.

This chain joins TRBV7-9 and TRBJ2-7; D uncertain. With 2 bases removed from V and 2 bases from J, the gap between germline ends came to 4 bases. From germline, CDR1 is SEHNR and CDR2 FQNEAQ (reference sequence). The CDR3 length is 12 residues. The chain's CDR3 is CASSLTAYEQYF. CDR3 in DNA: TGTGCCAGCAGCTTAACAGCCTACGAGCAGTACTTC. The complete variable domain, with remaining parts taken from reference TRBV7-9 and TRBJ2-7, reads DTGVSQNPRHKITKRGQNVTFRCDPISEHNRLYWYRQTLGQGPEFLTYFQNEAQLEKSRLLSDRFSAERPKGSFSTLEIQRTEQGDSAMYLCASSLTAYEQYFGPGTRLTVT.

This clone was counted a few times. V and J are TRBV7-2 and TRBJ1-1; D call uncertain. Between the trimmed V and J ends, which lost 8 bases and 8 bases, there was a span of 18 bases. CDR3 length equals 13 residues. The germline CDR1 and CDR2 sequences are SGHTA and FQGNSA. This CDR3 is CASAVEPRLEAFF. DNA for the CDR3: TGTGCCAGCGCGGTGGAGCCAAGGTTGGAAGCTTTCTTT.

This clone was observed a few times. The V call is TRBV29-1, the J call TRBJ2-3; D not certain. This CDR3 has 14 amino acids. CDR1 is SQVTM and CDR2 is ANQGSEA in the germline V gene. V gave up 1 base and J gave up 2 bases, with 10 bases separating them. The CDR3 nucleotides are TGCAGCGTTGAAGCGAGACTTAACACAGATACGCAGTATTTT. Encoded protein: CSVEARLNTDTQYF.

The chain joins TRBV6-5 to TRBJ2-7; no clear D gene. V lost 0 bases, J lost 9 bases, and 18 bases lay in between. The CDR3 contains 15 residues. Germline V gene data show CDR1 as MNHEY and CDR2 as SVGAGI. The CDR3 loop is CASSYSMNRLVPQYF. The CDR3, as DNA: TGTGCCAGCAGTTACTCGATGAACCGATTAGTGCCGCAGTACTTC.

The chain has TRBV29-1 and TRBJ2-1, with D hard to call. The CDR3 is made up of 13 amino acids. The germline V gene encodes CDR1 SQVTM and CDR2 ANQGSEA. Trimming took off 5 bases at V and 9 bases at J, with 17 bases between the two ends. The CDR3 reads CSVRQIAAGEQFF. In DNA form, the CDR3 reads TGCAGCGTTCGTCAGATTGCGGCCGGTGAGCAGTTCTTC.

This clone was detected once. The rearrangement uses TRBV28 and TRBJ1-2, with 8 bases aligning to TRBD1. V lost 5 bases, J lost 8 bases, and 16 bases stayed unmatched. CDR3 length: 16 residues. CDR1 is MDHEN and CDR2 is SYDVKM in the germline V gene. CDR3 sequence: CASSTSSWTGSEGYTF. The CDR3 DNA sequence: TGTGCCAGCAGTACCTCCTCCTGGACAGGGTCAGAAGGCTACACCTTC.

The J gene is TRBJ2-5, the V gene TRBV29-1; 7 bases agree with TRBD2. Per germline, CDR1 SQVTM and CDR2 ANQGSEA. J was trimmed by 5 bases and V by 4 bases; bases with no gene match: 10. The CDR3 is made up of 14 amino acids. The CDR3 here is CSVVWRGGLETQYF. DNA of the CDR3: TGCAGCGTTGTGTGGCGGGGAGGGTTGGAGACCCAGTACTTC. The whole variable domain, filled in from reference TRBV29-1 and TRBJ2-5, reads SAVISQKPSRDICQRGTSLTIQCQVDSQVTMMFWYRQQPGQSLTLIATANQGSEATYESGFVIDKFPISRPNLTFSTLTVSNMSPEDSSIYLCSVVWRGGLETQYFGPGTRLLVL.

This chain joins TRBV5-1 and TRBJ2-7; D not certain. CDR1 is SGHRS and CDR2 is YFSETQ in the germline V gene. The CDR3 spans 14 residues. V shed 4 bases and J shed 3 bases, with 14 bases lying between them. The CDR3 DNA reads as TGCGCCAGCAGCCCAACGGCCGGAAACTACGAGCAGTACTTC. Protein product: CASSPTAGNYEQYF.

This sequence joins TRBV29-1 and TRBJ2-5, with D maybe TRBD2 (6 bases). Germline lookup yields CDR1 SQVTM and CDR2 ANQGSEA. Trimming left V 8 bases short and J 3 bases short, with 16 bases between. The CDR3 totals 13 residues. CDR3 residues: CSTTRGTKETQYF. Written as DNA, the CDR3 is TGCAGCACAACCCGGGGGACCAAAGAGACCCAGTACTTC.

The CDR3 loop is CASSATDRNSPLHF. In DNA form, the CDR3 reads TGTGCCAGTAGTGCGACAGACCGCAATTCACCCCTCCACTTT. This chain joins TRBV19 and TRBJ1-6; TRBD1 is a possible D gene (5 bases). The CDR3 consists of 14 residues. CDR1 LNHDA and CDR2 SQIVND come from the germline V gene (reference sequence). V was shortened by 5 bases and J by 7 bases, with 12 bases between the two germline ends.

The chain combines TRBV11-2 with TRBJ2-3; D ambiguous. This CDR3 spans 14 amino acids. The germline V gene encodes CDR1 SGHAT and CDR2 FQNNGV. Trimming removed 5 bases at V and 9 bases at J, with 18 bases between. This chain's CDR3 is CASSLQPTANTQYF. Written as DNA, the CDR3 is TGTGCCAGCAGCCTACAGCCGACGGCCAACACGCAGTATTTT.

This clone was detected only a few times. This rearrangement joins TRBV9 to TRBJ2-1; D might be TRBD2 (5 bases). Trimming shortened V by 0 bases and J by 5 bases, and 6 bases separated the two germline ends. Germline V gene sequence: CDR1 SGDLS, CDR2 YYNGEE. The CDR3 totals 13 residues. The CDR3 DNA reads TGTGCCAGCAGCGTAGCGCGGGACAATGAGCAGTTCTTC. Amino acid sequence: CASSVARDNEQFF.

This clone has just a few counts. The chain carries TRBV29-1 and TRBJ2-1, with TRBD2 matching over 9 bases. Germline-derived CDR1 and CDR2 are SQVTM and ANQGSEA. Unmatched junction bases numbered 4, after V lost 1 base and J lost 3 bases. The CDR3 contains 15 residues. In nucleotides, the CDR3 is TGCAGCGTTGAAGGCGGGGGGGCCTTCTACAATGAGCAGTTCTTC. It encodes CSVEGGGAFYNEQFF.

This rearrangement joins TRBV7-9 to TRBJ2-7; D is uncertain. CDR3 length: 13 residues. Germline assignment: CDR1 SEHNR and CDR2 FQNEAQ (reference sequence). Between the trimmed V and J ends, which lost 3 bases and 5 bases, there was a span of 11 bases. This CDR3 reads CASSLRQEDEQYF. CDR3 coding DNA: TGTGCCAGCAGCTTGAGGCAGGAAGACGAGCAGTACTTC.

This clone was seen only a few times. This chain joins TRBV5-1 and TRBJ2-3; D uncertain. V gave up 0 bases and J gave up 3 bases, with 2 bases separating them. The CDR3 sequence is 12 residues long. Germline-derived CDR1 and CDR2 are SGHRS and YFSETQ. Here the CDR3 DNA reads TGCGCCAGCAGCTTGGCGACAGATACGCAGTATTTT. Translation gives CASSLATDTQYF.